The sequence of this TCR beta chain was determined in a study of shared clonotypes between healthy human individuals. Across the whole study: Plates per donor: three CD4 naive, three CD4 memory, two CD8 naive, one CD8 memory.

There are 12 residues in the CDR3. Germline-derived CDR1 and CDR2 are MNHEY and SVGAGI. V lost 2 bases to trimming and J lost 2 bases, with 0 bases between them. Clones were sequenced by immunoSEQ multiplex PCR, and TCRdb holds only the in-frame ones, with some missing. Among about 2.4 million clones listed, 93% were seen once. Sample: naive CD4+ T cells from PBMCs. The subset is: CD45RA+ positively selected. The rearrangement uses TRBV6-5 and TRBJ1-4; D is uncertain. This TCR was recovered from a young man in good health. Some clones in this sample may be carry-over from other donors' samples. CDR3 in amino acids: CASSYTNEKLFF. CDR3 DNA: TGTGCCAGCAGTTACACTAATGAAAAACTGTTTTTT.